This TCR beta chain stems from a study of OX40 agonist ivuxolimab in advanced cancers. Whole-study findings and limits: Near-lowest levels of clonal expansion characterized partial responders at 0.1-3.0 mg/kg.

It was autoimmune disease history or systemic immunosuppression that excluded patients. Germline loops: CDR1 SGHAT, CDR2 FQNNGV. Trimming took 5 bases from V and 8 from J; bases not matched to a gene: 6. CDR3 size: 13 residues. This clone came up a few times. Its antigen is currently unknown. Repertoires were generated with immunoSEQ multiplex PCR, while TCRdb's copy carries only in-frame clones and drops some. The sample contains some 85,000 clones, over 75% of which appear only once. The TCR sequence derives from an adult with an advanced solid tumor such as melanoma, head and neck, liver or kidney cancer. Sample: CD4+ or CD8+ T cells sorted from blood, taken in a trial of the OX40 agonist ivuxolimab. The chain is built from TRBV11-2 and TRBJ1-2; 9 bases are shared with TRBD1. CDR3 DNA: TGTGCCAGCAGCCTGGACAGGGGACGAGGCTACACCTTC. It yields the protein CASSLDRGRGYTF.